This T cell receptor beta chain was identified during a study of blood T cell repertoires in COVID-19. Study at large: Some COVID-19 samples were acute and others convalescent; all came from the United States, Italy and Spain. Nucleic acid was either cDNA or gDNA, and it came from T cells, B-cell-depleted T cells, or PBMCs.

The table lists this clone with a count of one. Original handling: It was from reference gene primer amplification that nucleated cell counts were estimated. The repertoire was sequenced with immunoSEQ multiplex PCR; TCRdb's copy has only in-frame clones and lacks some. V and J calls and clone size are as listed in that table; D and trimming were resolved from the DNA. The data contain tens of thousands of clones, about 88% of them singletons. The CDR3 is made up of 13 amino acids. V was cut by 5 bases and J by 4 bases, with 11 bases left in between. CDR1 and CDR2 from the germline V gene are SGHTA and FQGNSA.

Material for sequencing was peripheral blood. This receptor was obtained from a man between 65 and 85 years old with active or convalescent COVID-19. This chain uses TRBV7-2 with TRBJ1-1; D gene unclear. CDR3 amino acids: CASSPQRVTEAFF. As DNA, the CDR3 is TGTGCCAGCAGCCCTCAGAGGGTCACTGAAGCTTTCTTT.